This TCR beta chain was sequenced for a study of blood T cell repertoires in COVID-19. The protocol was immunoSEQ multiplex PCR, while the TCRdb copy is restricted to in-frame clones and leaves out a portion. The sample has some 250,000 clones, around 80% seen once; the top ten hold 3% to 4%. This CDR3 region has 18 residues. The J segment lost 0 bases and the V segment lost 3 bases, leaving 12 bases of the junction unmatched. Germline CDR1 reads SNHLY; CDR2 reads FYNNEI. The TCR was taken from a woman aged 18-30 years with acute or convalescent COVID-19. The rearrangement links TRBV2 to TRBJ2-7; 9 bases line up with TRBD2. Sequencing used peripheral blood. Here the CDR3 DNA reads TGTGCCAGCAGTGATAGGGTAGGGATGCGGGGGGGCTCCTACGAGCAGTACTTC. Encoded protein: CASSDRVGMRGGSYEQYF.